A single sample is the source of the 26 T cell receptor beta chains below, sequenced in a study of cytomegalovirus exposure and HLA in healthy donors. Primers for the PCR totalled 60 Vbeta and 13 Jbeta. The table came from immunoSEQ multiplex PCR; TCRdb's copy has only in-frame clones and leaves some out. Found here are 110,000 to 150,000 clones, 60% to 80% of them singletons; the top ten hold 1.5% to 2%. Sequencing input: PBMCs. The receptors derive from a woman in her twenties or thirties in good health and CMV-seronegative.

Comment on this clone: A junction end diverges from the germline sequence, so it may reflect a read error. This rearrangement joins TRBV10-1 to TRBJ2-7; maybe TRBD1 (5 bases). Germline values: CDR1 WNHNN, CDR2 SYGVQD (reference sequence). The length of the CDR3 is 10 residues. The CDR3 is CASRQVGKGF. The CDR3 DNA follows: TGCGCCAGCAGACAGGTGGGCAAGGGCTTC.

The chain combines TRBV6-5 with TRBJ1-1, with 9 nucleotides matching TRBD1. Trimming cost V 6 bases and J 11 bases; bases outside gene matches: 13. CDR1 and CDR2 from the germline V gene are MNHEY and SVGAGI. The CDR3 is 14 amino acids. The CDR3 spells CASRRTGASLVAFF. In DNA, the CDR3 is TGTGCCAGCAGAAGGACAGGGGCGTCTCTTGTGGCTTTCTTT.

This clone was picked up a small number of times. The chain couples TRBV5-1 to TRBJ1-1; 11 positions match TRBD1. Germline CDR1 and CDR2: SGHRS and YFSETQ. Germline trimming cut 4 bases from V and 6 bases from J; bases unmatched to any gene: 17. This CDR3 region has 18 residues. The CDR3 DNA reads TGCGCCAGCAGCGTACAATGGACAGGGGGCGCGACCGTGCCTGAAGCTTTCTTT. It specifies CASSVQWTGGATVPEAFF.

This rearrangement joins TRBV6-5 to TRBJ2-5; D is unresolved. The DNA end lines up better with TRBJ2-7; the J call may be wrong. This CDR3 has 15 amino acids. Germline values: CDR1 MNHEY, CDR2 SVGAGI. In DNA, the CDR3 is TGTGCCAGCAGTTACTCTCAGCCCTTCCGGAGCGAGCAGTACTTC. Its translation: CASSYSQPFRSEQYF.

The rearrangement links TRBV28 to TRBJ2-4, with 8 bases matching TRBD1. V lost 4 bases and J lost 0; bases outside the gene matches: 2. The V gene's germline CDR1 is MDHEN and CDR2 SYDVKM. This CDR3 is built from 15 residues. The CDR3 DNA reads TGTGCCAGCAGTTGGACAGGGATAGCCAAAAACATTCAGTACTTC. This encodes CASSWTGIAKNIQYF.

The chain links TRBV4-1 to TRBJ2-1; 7 positions agree with TRBD2. From germline, CDR1 is MGHRA and CDR2 YSYEKL. The length of the CDR3 is 16 residues. The junction had 14 bases not matched to a gene; V was cut back by 0 bases and J by 12 bases. The CDR3: CASSQDPGGLEGTQFF. The CDR3, as DNA: TGCGCCAGCAGCCAAGATCCGGGAGGACTAGAGGGAACGCAGTTCTTC.

This clone was seen more than once but under ten times. The CDR3 reads CASSRDSGYEQYF. The CDR3 DNA reads TGTGCCAGTAGTCGAGACAGTGGTTACGAGCAGTACTTC. The V gene is TRBV19, the J gene TRBJ2-7; perhaps TRBD1 as D (5 bases). Germline lookup yields CDR1 LNHDA and CDR2 SQIVND (reference sequence). This CDR3 has 13 residues. The V gene lost 5 bases and the J gene lost 4 bases, with 12 bases spanning the gap.

The gene calls are TRBV5-1 and TRBJ2-7; D possibly corresponds to TRBD2 (6 bases). V lost 2 bases, J lost 6 bases, and 15 bases lay in between. The CDR3 spans 14 residues. CDR1 and CDR2 (germline): SGHRS, YFSETQ. CDR3: CASSLAIGGGEQYV. In DNA form, the CDR3 reads TGCGCCAGCAGCTTAGCCATCGGGGGTGGCGAGCAGTACGTC.

This rearrangement joins TRBV28 to TRBJ1-1, with D unresolved. The germline V gene encodes CDR1 MDHEN and CDR2 SYDVKM. Trimming stripped 8 bases from V and 10 bases from J, with 20 bases between. The CDR3 runs 13 residues. As DNA, the CDR3 is TGTGCCAGCGGAGAGGGAGTGGTTCGGATAGCTTTCTTT. Protein: CASGEGVVRIAFF.

This clone was recorded once. V and J are TRBV2 and TRBJ2-1; the match to TRBD2 covers 7 bases. Germline V CDR1 and CDR2: SNHLY, FYNNEI. CDR3 size: 12 residues. V trimming: 10 bases; J trimming: 4 bases; junction bases outside the gene matches: 4. The CDR3 spells CATAGEYNEQFF. CDR3 in DNA: TGTGCCACCGCGGGGGAGTACAATGAGCAGTTCTTC.

Worth noting for this clone: At the DNA level, this CDR3 is encoded by other sequences in the same sample as well. The chain carries TRBV4-1 and TRBJ2-7, with 11 bases that match TRBD1. V lost 0 bases, J lost 5 bases, and 3 bases stayed unmatched. The germline gives CDR1 MGHRA, CDR2 YSYEKL. This CDR3 has 15 amino acids. The CDR3 loop reads CASSQDRTGGDEQYF. The CDR3 DNA sequence: TGCGCCAGCAGCCAAGACCGGACAGGGGGCGACGAGCAGTACTTC.

The rearrangement links TRBV4-1 to TRBJ1-2, with 9 bases lining up with TRBD1. J was trimmed by 8 bases and V by 3 bases; bases with no gene match: 4. From germline, CDR1 is MGHRA and CDR2 YSYEKL. There are 13 residues in the CDR3. CDR3 sequence (DNA): TGCGCCAGCAGCCAGGGACAGGGAGTAGGCTACACCTTC. This translates into CASSQGQGVGYTF.

This clone was seen a handful of times. The genes are TRBV2 and TRBJ2-1; D is uncertain. The CDR3 consists of 14 residues. Germline loops: CDR1 SNHLY, CDR2 FYNNEI. V shed 2 bases and J shed 8 bases, with 13 bases lying between them. CDR3 sequence: CASSERFSEDEQFF. As DNA, the CDR3 is TGTGCCAGCAGTGAAAGGTTCAGTGAGGATGAGCAGTTCTTC.

This chain connects TRBV5-1 to TRBJ2-1, with D possibly matching TRBD1 (5 bases). V was pared by 7 bases and J by 0 bases, with 14 bases between. The CDR3 consists of 15 residues. Germline assignment: CDR1 SGHRS and CDR2 YFSETQ. The CDR3 reads CASGDSSGSYNEQFF. The CDR3 coding sequence is TGCGCCAGCGGCGACAGTTCCGGCTCCTACAATGAGCAGTTCTTC.

The V call is TRBV18, the J call TRBJ1-2; D is unclear. The CDR3 spans 14 residues. Germline CDR1 is KGHSH and CDR2 is LQKENI. Deletions cut 1 base from V and 6 bases from J, with 12 bases between. The CDR3 spells CASSPLGDWDGYTF. DNA of the CDR3: TGTGCCAGCTCACCACTCGGGGATTGGGATGGCTACACCTTC.

Only a few counts were recorded for this clone. The genes are TRBV11-2 and TRBJ2-3, with TRBD1 identical over 10 bases. Germline assignment: CDR1 SGHAT and CDR2 FQNNGV. CDR3 length equals 17 residues. The J segment lost 4 bases and the V segment lost 6 bases, leaving 13 bases of the junction unmatched. This CDR3 reads CASRATYGTGVADTQYF. CDR3 DNA: TGTGCCAGCAGGGCCACGTATGGGACAGGGGTTGCAGATACGCAGTATTTT.

This clone has only one observation. The J gene is TRBJ2-2, the V gene TRBV7-8, with 8 positions matching TRBD2. The CDR3 length is 17 residues. The V gene's germline CDR1 is SGHVS and CDR2 FQNEAQ. The trim removed 5 bases at V and 1 base at J, leaving 9 bases unmatched. CDR3 amino acids: CASSQLGTSGNTGELFF. The CDR3 coding sequence is TGTGCCAGCAGCCAACTAGGCACTAGCGGGAACACCGGGGAGCTGTTTTTT.

J is TRBJ1-2 and V is TRBV5-1; D gene ambiguous. Germline CDR1 SGHRS, CDR2 YFSETQ. V dropped 0 bases and J dropped 4 bases, with 10 bases sitting between them. The CDR3 is 14 residues long. Here the CDR3 reads CASSLERGSYGYTF. Written as DNA, the CDR3 is TGCGCCAGCAGCTTGGAGCGCGGAAGCTATGGCTACACCTTC.

This sequence joins TRBV28 and TRBJ1-6, with a tentative D call TRBD1 (6 bases). Germline V gene data show CDR1 as MDHEN and CDR2 as SYDVKM. V shed 3 bases and J shed 9 bases, with 15 bases lying between them. This CDR3 contains 15 residues. The CDR3 DNA follows: TGTGCCAGCAGTTTTGCAAACAGGGAGGGTTCACCCCTCCACTTT. The encoded protein is CASSFANREGSPLHF.

This clone was recorded a few times. At one of its ends the junction is not consistent with the germline gene, which may arise from a read error. This chain uses TRBV5-1 with TRBJ1-4, with D possibly being TRBD1 (5 bases). The CDR3 has 13 amino acids. In germline, CDR1 is SGHRS, CDR2 YFSETQ. CDR3 DNA: TGTGCCAGCAGCTTGCGGGGGGTTGAAAAACTGTTTTTT. Its translation: CASSLRGVEKLFF.

This chain joins TRBV28 and TRBJ2-1; D is unclear. The CDR3 has 13 amino acids. V shed 7 bases and J shed 2 bases, with 9 bases lying between them. From germline, CDR1 is MDHEN and CDR2 SYDVKM. The CDR3 DNA sequence: TGTGCCAGCAACACAGCCACCTACAATGAGCAGTTCTTC. Translated: CASNTATYNEQFF.

In its sample, this clone was seen once. The chain has TRBV30 and TRBJ2-7; 8 bases match TRBD1. The trim removed 6 bases at V and 0 bases at J, leaving 4 bases unmatched. The CDR3 loop spans 13 amino acids. The germline CDR1 and CDR2 sequences are GTSNPN and SVGIG (reference sequence). The CDR3 loop reads CACRDRSSYEQYV. CDR3 nucleotide sequence: TGTGCCTGCCGGGACAGGAGCTCCTACGAGCAGTACGTC.

This clone was seen only a few times. This chain uses TRBV5-8 with TRBJ1-6; TRBD1 might be the D (5 bases). CDR3 length equals 14 residues. Trimming removed 1 base from V and 3 bases from J, with 5 bases in between. Germline CDR1 is SGHTS and CDR2 is YDEGEE. The CDR3 bases are TGTGCCAGCAGCTTGACAGGCTATAATTCACCCCTCCACTTT. It specifies CASSLTGYNSPLHF.

This clone came up a few times. V is TRBV6-5 and J is TRBJ1-1, with a tentative D call TRBD1 (5 bases). The length of the CDR3 is 13 residues. Between the trimmed V and J ends, which lost 6 bases and 4 bases, there was a span of 12 bases. The germline CDR1 and CDR2 sequences are MNHEY and SVGAGI. The CDR3 here is CASRIAGGTEAFF. CDR3 DNA sequence: TGTGCCAGCAGGATCGCCGGGGGCACTGAAGCTTTCTTT.

The sample holds one count of this clone. The chain links TRBV5-1 to TRBJ1-1; D might be TRBD1 (6 bases). Trimming cost V 7 bases and J 3 bases, with 13 bases left between them. Germline CDR1 SGHRS, CDR2 YFSETQ. There are 13 residues in the CDR3. The CDR3 nucleotides are TGCGCCAGCCAGGGGAATAGCGACACTGAAGCTTTCTTT. This codes for CASQGNSDTEAFF.

This rearrangement joins TRBV2 to TRBJ1-2; TRBD1 matches at 8 bases. V gave up 4 bases and J gave up 6 bases; unmatched junction bases: 7. This CDR3 contains 14 residues. Germline CDR1 reads SNHLY; CDR2 reads FYNNEI. Here the CDR3 DNA reads TGTGCCAGCAGTGGAGATCGGACAGGGAATGGCTACACCTTC. This codes for CASSGDRTGNGYTF.